Described below is a single TCR beta chain sequence and its context. Its target is not known. Germline CDR1 MNHNS, CDR2 SASEGT. The CDR3 has 14 amino acids. The V end was cut by 10 bases, the J end by 5 bases, with 19 bases between. Method: immunoSEQ multiplex PCR; TCRdb's copy keeps in-frame clones and lacks some. The sample contains over 85,000 clones, just over 90% of which appear only once. This sample was taken from a study of graft-versus-host responses after intestinal transplantation. About the study: All recipients were given anti-thymocyte globulin induction, and tacrolimus and steroids were then administered for around three years.

Study results and limitations: Ileal or blood samples showed some GvH clones first, and such clones were also found in recipient marrow.

This sequence was found in a human donor who received an intestinal transplant. This chain uses TRBV6-1 with TRBJ2-3; D perhaps matches TRBD2 (6 bases). Here the sequenced sample was unstimulated CD8+ T cells sorted from spleen or lymph node cells, taken before intestinal transplant. The CDR3 DNA follows: TGTGCCACGACTGGATGGAGGGAGGTAGATACGCAGTATTTT. Its protein is CATTGWREVDTQYF.